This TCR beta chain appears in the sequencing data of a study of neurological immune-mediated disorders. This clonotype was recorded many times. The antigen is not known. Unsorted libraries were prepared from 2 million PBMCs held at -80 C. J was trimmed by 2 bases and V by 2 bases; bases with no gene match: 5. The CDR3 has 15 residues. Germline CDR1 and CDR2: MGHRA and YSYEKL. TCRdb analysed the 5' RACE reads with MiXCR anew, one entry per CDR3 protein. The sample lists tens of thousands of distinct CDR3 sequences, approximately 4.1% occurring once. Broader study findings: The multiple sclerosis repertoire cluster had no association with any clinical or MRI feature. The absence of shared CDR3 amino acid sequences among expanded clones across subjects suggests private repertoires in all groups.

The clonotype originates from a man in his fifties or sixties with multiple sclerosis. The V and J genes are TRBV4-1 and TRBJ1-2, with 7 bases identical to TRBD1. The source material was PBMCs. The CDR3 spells CASSQSPGQNYGYTF. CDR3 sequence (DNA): TGCGCCAGCAGCCAAAGCCCGGGACAGAACTATGGCTACACCTTC.